This T cell receptor beta chain stems from a study of T cell responses to AZD1222 COVID-19 vaccine. General study results and limits: At study baseline, merely a handful of AZD1222 recipients were seropositive.

This table comes from immunoSEQ multiplex PCR, and its TCRdb copy is limited to in-frame clones, with some not included. The repertoire holds roughly 110,000 clones, with 85% to 90% as singletons. Comment on this clone: As yet, its antigen is unknown.

The V end lost 3 bases, the J end lost 7 bases, and 13 bases lay between the germline ends. The germline gives CDR1 SQVTM, CDR2 ANQGSEA. The CDR3 has 12 amino acids. This sample comprised peripheral blood, obtained on day 0 of AZD1222 vaccination. This receptor was obtained from an adult in good health. The J gene is TRBJ2-7, the V gene TRBV29-1, with D perhaps TRBD2 (6 bases). The CDR3 DNA sequence: TGCAGCGTTGAGCGGGGAGAGCGGGAGCAGTACTTC. Translation gives CSVERGEREQYF.